Each of the 11 T cell receptor beta chains below was sequenced from the same sample in a study of radiotherapy plus CTLA-4 blockade in lung cancer. Some clones are missing from TCRdb's copy, which holds only in-frame ones; the method was immunoSEQ multiplex PCR. The sample shows 30,000 to 40,000 clones, more than 70% of them seen only once. Sequenced here: peripheral blood, sampled from a patient treated with radiotherapy plus ipilimumab. The receptors were sampled from a human donor with non-small cell lung cancer who had stable disease on radiotherapy plus ipilimumab.

This clone occurred a few times. V is TRBV5-1 and J is TRBJ1-1; 7 positions match TRBD1. Germline V gives CDR1 SGHRS, CDR2 YFSETQ. The CDR3 sequence is 14 residues long. J gave up 1 base and V 4 bases, and 4 bases lay outside the gene matches. CDR3 sequence reads: CASSPQGGNTEAFF. The CDR3 DNA reads as TGCGCCAGCAGCCCCCAGGGGGGGAACACTGAAGCTTTCTTT.

This chain connects TRBV28 to TRBJ1-2; D may be TRBD1 (5 bases). Germline-derived CDR1 and CDR2 are MDHEN and SYDVKM. The CDR3 consists of 16 residues. With 3 bases removed from V and 4 bases from J, the gap between germline ends came to 18 bases. CDR3 DNA sequence: TGTGCCAGCAGTTTGGCGCAGGGTACCACCCCCTATGGCTACACCTTC. Amino acid sequence: CASSLAQGTTPYGYTF.

Notes on this clone: The junction departs from the called germline gene at one end, perhaps through a read error. The V and J genes are TRBV7-7 and TRBJ2-5, with a weak D call TRBD2 (5 bases). Germline values: CDR1 SSHAT, CDR2 FNYEAQ (reference sequence). This CDR3 spans 13 amino acids. The CDR3 region has the DNA TGTGCTAGCAGCTTAGCATGGAGGGAGACCCAGTACTTC. Protein: CASSLAWRETQYF.

The chain uses TRBV28 and TRBJ2-1; maybe TRBD2 (5 bases). Germline values: CDR1 MDHEN, CDR2 SYDVKM. CDR3 size: 12 residues. The V end lost 3 bases, the J end lost 7 bases, and 7 bases lay between the germline ends. CDR3 bases: TGTGCCAGCAGTTTTTGGGAGAATGAGCAGTTCTTC. Its protein product is CASSFWENEQFF.

The chain uses TRBV7-6 and TRBJ2-3; TRBD2 aligns across 9 bases. V lost 2 bases and J lost 7; bases outside the gene matches: 4. From germline, CDR1 is SGHVS and CDR2 FNYEAQ. CDR3 length: 14 residues. The CDR3 is CASSLPLAGNTQYF. CDR3 DNA sequence: TGTGCCAGCAGCTTACCCCTAGCGGGAAATACGCAGTATTTT.

The chain links TRBV10-3 to TRBJ2-7, with a tentative D call TRBD2 (5 bases). V was trimmed by 4 bases and J by 4 bases, leaving 8 bases between them. CDR1 is ENHRY and CDR2 is SYGVKD in the germline V gene. This CDR3 region has 12 residues. This chain's CDR3 is CAISGSGYEQYF. The CDR3 bases are TGTGCCATCAGTGGTTCGGGGTACGAGCAGTACTTC.

This chain connects TRBV27 to TRBJ2-1; 14 bases map to TRBD2. CDR1 MNHEY and CDR2 SMNVEV come from the germline V gene (reference sequence). V trimming: 2 bases; J trimming: 7 bases; junction bases outside the gene matches: 1. The CDR3 sequence is 15 residues long. The CDR3 DNA reads TGTGCCAGCAGTTTAGGGACTAGCGGGAGAAATGAGCAGTTCTTC. This gives the protein CASSLGTSGRNEQFF.

Concerning this clone: The same CDR3 can be traced to other DNA sequences in this sample. The genes are TRBV5-4 and TRBJ2-5, with 9 bases fitting TRBD1. Trimming removed 8 bases from V and 4 bases from J; junction bases left unmatched: 15. Germline CDR1 is SGHNT and CDR2 is YYREEE (reference sequence). The length of the CDR3 is 16 residues. CDR3 nucleotide sequence: TGTGCCAGTAAACCCAGCACTGGGACAGGGCTAGAGACCCAGTACTTC. Translating it yields CASKPSTGTGLETQYF.

The chain carries TRBV18 and TRBJ2-7; tentative D call: TRBD2 (6 bases). The CDR3 is made up of 16 amino acids. V was shortened by 3 bases and J by 0 bases, with 15 bases between the two germline ends. Germline V CDR1 and CDR2: KGHSH, LQKENI. CDR3 DNA: TGTGCCAGCTCACCCCGCCTAGCGCAAAGCTCCTACGAGCAGTACTTC. This gives the protein CASSPRLAQSSYEQYF. Together with reference TRBV18 and TRBJ2-7, the CDR3 gives the full variable domain: NAGVMQNPRHLVRRRGQEARLRCSPMKGHSHVYWYRQLPEEGLKFMVYLQKENIIDESGMPKERFSAEFPKEGPSILRIQQVVRGDSAAYFCASSPRLAQSSYEQYFGPGTRLTVT.

The V and J genes are TRBV6-6 and TRBJ2-7; the match to TRBD2 covers 9 bases. The germline CDR1 and CDR2 sequences are MNHNY and SVGAGI (reference sequence). The J segment lost 0 bases and the V segment lost 6 bases, leaving 3 bases of the junction unmatched. This CDR3 is 14 amino acids long. The CDR3 protein is CASSLSGSSYEQYF. The CDR3 DNA follows: TGTGCCAGCAGCCTTAGCGGGAGCTCCTACGAGCAGTACTTC.

CDR3 region: CASSTPFLAGGGWMDTQYF. CDR3 in DNA: TGTGCCAGCAGTACCCCGTTTTTAGCGGGAGGAGGATGGATGGATACGCAGTATTTT. The rearrangement joins TRBV28 to TRBJ2-3; the match to TRBD2 covers 10 bases. With V trimmed by 5 bases and J by 6 bases, 20 bases remained unmatched. The CDR3 is 19 residues long. CDR1 is MDHEN, CDR2 SYDVKM, per germline.